These T cell receptor beta chains were read from a single sample in a study of blood T cell repertoires in COVID-19. The protocol was immunoSEQ multiplex PCR, while the TCRdb copy is restricted to in-frame clones and leaves out a portion. The table lists 35,000 to 45,000 clones, about 80% of them singletons. The sequenced sample consisted of peripheral blood. The receptors were gathered from a man aged 60 to 75 with active COVID-19. The CDR3 runs from the conserved cysteine through the conserved F or W. The D gene is left open where the match is weak. A row's size may be missing; if present it is once, few, many or a size class.

v_gene: TRBV12-1
d_gene: -
j_gene: TRBJ2-1
abundance: -
CDR3nt: TGTGCCAGCAGATCCTTTGACGGGAGGCCCCGGGAGAATGAGCAGTTCTTC
CDR3aa: CASRSFDGRPRENEQFF

v_gene: TRBV28
d_gene: -
j_gene: TRBJ2-3
abundance: once
CDR3nt: TGTGCCAGCAGTTTCGCGAGCGGAACCACAGATACGCAGTATTTT
CDR3aa: CASSFASGTTDTQYF

v_gene: TRBV18
d_gene: TRBD1
j_gene: TRBJ1-5
abundance: -
CDR3nt: TGTGCCAGCTCACCACAGGGACAGAACTATGGCAATCAGCCCCAGCATTTT
CDR3aa: CASSPQGQNYGNQPQHF

v_gene: TRBV19
d_gene: TRBD1
j_gene: TRBJ1-5
abundance: -
CDR3nt: TGTGCCAGTAGTATTGGGACAGGGAGCAATCAGCCCCAGCATTTT
CDR3aa: CASSIGTGSNQPQHF

v_gene: TRBV3-1/TRBV3-2
d_gene: TRBD1
j_gene: TRBJ1-2
abundance: -
CDR3nt: TGTGCCAGCAGCCAAGATGTGGGACAGGCCTTAGATGGCTACACCTTC
CDR3aa: CASSQDVGQALDGYTF

v_gene: TRBV27
d_gene: -
j_gene: TRBJ2-7
abundance: -
CDR3nt: TGTGCCAGCAGTTTATCAGGGGAGGAGTCCTACGAGCAGTACTTC
CDR3aa: CASSLSGEESYEQYF

v_gene: TRBV24-1
d_gene: -
j_gene: TRBJ2-2
abundance: -
CDR3nt: TGTGCCACACACGGGGAGACGAACACCGGGGAGCTGTTTTTT
CDR3aa: CATHGETNTGELFF

v_gene: TRBV7-8
d_gene: -
j_gene: TRBJ2-7
abundance: -
CDR3nt: TGTGCCAGCAGCCTCGCGGAGCCGATCTCCTTC
CDR3aa: CASSLAEPISF

v_gene: TRBV6-6
d_gene: -
j_gene: TRBJ1-1
abundance: -
CDR3nt: TGTGCCAGCACCCAGGGAAGCACTGAAGCTTTCTTT
CDR3aa: CASTQGSTEAFF

v_gene: TRBV9
d_gene: TRBD1
j_gene: TRBJ2-5
abundance: -
CDR3nt: TGTGCCAGCAGCGTACGACAGGGGGGAGAGACCCAGTACTTC
CDR3aa: CASSVRQGGETQYF

v_gene: TRBV7-9
d_gene: -
j_gene: TRBJ1-2
abundance: few
CDR3nt: TGTGCCAGCAGCTTAGGTGCAGGCGACTATGGCTACACCTTC
CDR3aa: CASSLGAGDYGYTF

v_gene: TRBV30
d_gene: -
j_gene: TRBJ1-2
abundance: -
CDR3nt: TGTGCCTGGAGTGGAACGGAGGTTTACTATGGCTACACCTTC
CDR3aa: CAWSGTEVYYGYTF

v_gene: TRBV10-3
d_gene: -
j_gene: TRBJ2-1
abundance: -
CDR3nt: TGTGCCATCAGTGAGCAGAATGAGCAGTTCTTC
CDR3aa: CAISEQNEQFF

v_gene: TRBV18
d_gene: TRBD1
j_gene: TRBJ2-3
abundance: -
CDR3nt: TGTGCCAGCTCACCTAGGACAGGGAGCACAGATACGCAGTATTTT
CDR3aa: CASSPRTGSTDTQYF

v_gene: TRBV10-3
d_gene: TRBD1
j_gene: TRBJ2-5
abundance: -
CDR3nt: TGTGCCATCAGTGCGGGGGGACAGGGAACGGAGACCCAGTACTTC
CDR3aa: CAISAGGQGTETQYF

v_gene: TRBV11-2
d_gene: -
j_gene: TRBJ1-1
abundance: once
CDR3nt: TGTGCCAGCAGCTTAGCGGGGAACACTGAAGCTTTCTTT
CDR3aa: CASSLAGNTEAFF

v_gene: TRBV6-5
d_gene: TRBD1
j_gene: TRBJ2-7
abundance: -
CDR3nt: TGTGCCACCCGGACAGGGGAAACCTACGAGCAGTACTTC
CDR3aa: CATRTGETYEQYF

v_gene: TRBV6-1
d_gene: TRBD1
j_gene: TRBJ1-1
abundance: few
CDR3nt: TGTGCCAGCAGTGAAAGGGGACAGGGGGGTGTAGCTTTCTTT
CDR3aa: CASSERGQGGVAFF

v_gene: TRBV7-2
d_gene: TRBD2
j_gene: TRBJ2-2
abundance: -
CDR3nt: TGTGCCAGCAGCTCCCCGGGACTAGCGGGAGTCCCCGGGGAGCTGTTTTTT
CDR3aa: CASSSPGLAGVPGELFF

v_gene: TRBV7-8
d_gene: -
j_gene: TRBJ1-1
abundance: -
CDR3nt: TGTGCCAGCAGCTTTAGGGCGGGAAACACTGAAGCTTTCTTT
CDR3aa: CASSFRAGNTEAFF

v_gene: TRBV6-5
d_gene: -
j_gene: TRBJ2-6
abundance: -
CDR3nt: TGTGCCAGCAGTTACTCCGGGAGTACCGGGGCCAACGTCCTGACTTTC
CDR3aa: CASSYSGSTGANVLTF

v_gene: TRBV5-1
d_gene: -
j_gene: TRBJ2-7
abundance: few
CDR3nt: TGCGCCAGCAATTCTCGTGGCGAAGGGGTCCGAGCCTACGAGCAGTACTTC
CDR3aa: CASNSRGEGVRAYEQYF

v_gene: TRBV6-5
d_gene: TRBD2
j_gene: TRBJ2-7
abundance: large
CDR3nt: TGTGCCAGCAGTTTCTCCGGAGCGGGAGTTGGTTACGAGCAGTACTTC
CDR3aa: CASSFSGAGVGYEQYF